Listed below are T cell receptor beta chains from one sample, sequenced in a study of blood T cells in healthy people across ages. From the 5' RACE reads, TCRdb called clonotypes with MiXCR, one entry per CDR3 protein. There are approximately 1,700,000 distinct CDR3 sequences in the sample; around 40% occur only once, and under 25% lies in the top ten. Sequenced sample: blood. The receptors come from a human donor in good health. Each CDR3 is given with its conserved first and last residue. The D gene is left open where the match is weak. Clone sizes are given selectively: once, few, many, or a class where the clone is expanded.

j_call d_call clone_size v_call cdr3_nt cdr3_aa
TRBJ2-7 NA NA TRBV6-6 TGTGCCAGCAGTTACGGACAGCCATACTACGAGCAGTACTTC CASSYGQPYYEQYF
TRBJ1-6 NA NA TRBV20-1 TGCAGTGCTAGAGTTGACAACAGTTCACCCCTCCACTTT CSARVDNSSPLHF
TRBJ2-1 NA few TRBV6-2/TRBV6-3 TGTGCCAGCAGCTCCCCCGGGGCGATTTATTTCTGGGGGCTAAACCATGAGCAGTTCTTC CASSSPGAIYFWGLNHEQFF
TRBJ1-2 NA NA TRBV4-3 TGCGCCAGCAGCCAAGAACCGCGCCCCAACTATGGCTACACCTTC CASSQEPRPNYGYTF
TRBJ2-7 NA few TRBV5-1 TGCGCCAGCAGCTTGAAGGCACAGGCGTACGAGCAGTACTTC CASSLKAQAYEQYF
TRBJ2-1 NA NA TRBV20-1 TGCAGTGCTAGCGGCAGGGAATACAATGAGCAGTTCTTC CSASGREYNEQFF
TRBJ2-1 TRBD2 NA TRBV28 TGTGCCAGCAGTTTCTTCGGGGGGGCGCTTAATGAGCAGTTCTTC CASSFFGGALNEQFF
TRBJ1-1 NA NA TRBV5-1 TGCGCCAGCCAAAGCGGGGACACTGAAGCTTTCTTT CASQSGDTEAFF
TRBJ2-6 NA NA TRBV4-2 TGTGCCAGCAGCCAGCCCCCTTCTGGGGCCAACGTCCTGACTTTC CASSQPPSGANVLTF
TRBJ2-7 NA few TRBV28 TGTGCCAGCAGTTTTCAAGAGCAGTACTTC CASSFQEQYF
TRBJ1-2 NA few TRBV12-3/TRBV12-4 TGTGCCAGCGGACCTAGACACGGACGTAACTATGGCTACACCTTC CASGPRHGRNYGYTF
TRBJ1-2 NA NA TRBV5-6 TGTGCCGGCAGCTTGGGGGGGCGCCAGGGCTACACCTTC CAGSLGGRQGYTF
TRBJ2-7 NA few TRBV3-1 TGTGCCAGCAGCCAAGATTCTGAGGGTTTTCCCTACGAGCAGTACTTC CASSQDSEGFPYEQYF
TRBJ2-5 TRBD2 NA TRBV5-4 TGTGCCAGCAGCTTGGACCAGGGAGGGCAGTACTTC CASSLDQGGQYF
TRBJ2-7 TRBD2 few TRBV2 TGTGCCAGCTACCCTAGCGGGGGGTACTTGAGCTCCTACGAGCAGTACTTC CASYPSGGYLSSYEQYF
TRBJ2-1 TRBD2 few TRBV4-1 TGCGCCAGCAGCCAAGAATCGCGGGGGGGCCGTAAAAATGAGCAGTTCTTC CASSQESRGGRKNEQFF
TRBJ2-2 NA NA TRBV2 TGTGCCAGCCGAGTGGCGTCCGGGGAGCTGTTTTTT CASRVASGELFF
TRBJ2-1 NA NA TRBV29-1 TGCAGCGTTGTTGGTATACGAGAGCAGTTCTTC CSVVGIREQFF
TRBJ2-7 TRBD1 NA TRBV12-3/TRBV12-4 TGTGCCAGCAGTTTGGGACAGGGGGACAAGCAGTACTTC CASSLGQGDKQYF
TRBJ2-7 TRBD1 NA TRBV12-3/TRBV12-4 TGTGCCAGCAGTACCGGGACAGGATTTGGCGAGCAGTACTTC CASSTGTGFGEQYF
TRBJ2-7 NA few TRBV12-3/TRBV12-4 TGTGCCAGCAAGTCTCTTAACTCCTACGAGCAGTACTTC CASKSLNSYEQYF
TRBJ1-5 NA NA TRBV18 TGTGCCAGCTCACCGAAAGCCCCCGAGGCAGGGGGCAATCAGCCCCAGCATTTT CASSPKAPEAGGNQPQHF
TRBJ1-2 NA NA TRBV30 TGTGCCTGGAGTGTAGGTTCAATGGGCTATGGCTACACCTTC CAWSVGSMGYGYTF
TRBJ1-2 NA NA TRBV7-8 TGTGCCAGCAGCGGGCGGACAGAGCAAAACTATGGCTACACCTTC CASSGRTEQNYGYTF
TRBJ1-6 TRBD1 NA TRBV10-3 TGTGCCATCAGAGGGGACAGTAATTCACCCCTCCACTTT CAIRGDSNSPLHF
TRBJ2-1 NA once TRBV27 TGTGCCAGCAGTTTACATGGGGCCTCCACTTACAATGAGCAGTTCTTC CASSLHGASTYNEQFF
TRBJ2-7 NA few TRBV20-1 TGCAGTGCTAGAGGACAGTACCCCACCTACGAGCAGTACTTC CSARGQYPTYEQYF
TRBJ2-7 NA few TRBV6-5 TGTGCCAGCAGTATGGGGAGGAGGGTCGGTTACGAGCAGTACTTC CASSMGRRVGYEQYF
TRBJ2-7 NA few TRBV2 TGTGCCAGCAAAGATGGGGGCCTATCCTACGAGCAGTACTTC CASKDGGLSYEQYF
TRBJ2-1 NA NA TRBV9 TGTGCCAGCAGCGTAGAGGGGGGTGGGTATTACAATGAGCAGTTCTTC CASSVEGGGYYNEQFF
TRBJ2-7 TRBD1 few TRBV24-1 TGTGCCACCAGTCTGACAGGGGGCCGAAGCGAGCAGTACTTC CATSLTGGRSEQYF
TRBJ1-5 TRBD1 NA TRBV5-1 TGCGCCAGCAGCTTGGGGGACAGGGTAGACCAGCCCCAGCATTTT CASSLGDRVDQPQHF
TRBJ2-1 NA few TRBV9 TGTGCCAGCAGCGACATATCCTACAATGAGCAGTTCTTC CASSDISYNEQFF
TRBJ2-5 NA once TRBV10-3 TGTGCCATCAGTGATTTAACCGCCCTAGAGACCCAGTACTTC CAISDLTALETQYF
TRBJ1-1 NA NA TRBV29-1 TGCAGCGTCAGCCCCTGTGCGGCAGGGACTGAAGCTTTCTTT CSVSPCAAGTEAFF
TRBJ2-6 NA NA TRBV2 TGTGCCAGCAGTGAAGTAGAAAACTCTGGGGCCAACGTCCTGACTTTC CASSEVENSGANVLTF
TRBJ1-6 NA NA TRBV12-3/TRBV12-4 TGTGCCAGCAGTTTAGCGTTAGGGTTTAGCTCACCCCTCCACTTT CASSLALGFSSPLHF
TRBJ2-2 TRBD1 once TRBV11-2 TGTGCCAGCAGCTCTCATCCGGGACAGGGGACGAACACCGGGGAGCTGTTTTTT CASSSHPGQGTNTGELFF
TRBJ1-2 TRBD1 NA TRBV28 TGTGCCAGCAGTCGGGACAGCTCATTCTATGGCTACACCTTC CASSRDSSFYGYTF
TRBJ2-1 NA few TRBV12-3/TRBV12-4 TGTGCCAGCAGTTCTAGCGCCCACAATGAGCAGTTCTTC CASSSSAHNEQFF
TRBJ2-7 NA NA TRBV12-3/TRBV12-4 TGTGCCAGCAGTTCGCCCATGGTTGATGACTCCTACGAGCAGTACTTC CASSSPMVDDSYEQYF
TRBJ2-3 NA NA TRBV15 TGTGCCACCAGCAGAGCGGCAGGGGAGGGCGCAGATACGCAGTATTTT CATSRAAGEGADTQYF